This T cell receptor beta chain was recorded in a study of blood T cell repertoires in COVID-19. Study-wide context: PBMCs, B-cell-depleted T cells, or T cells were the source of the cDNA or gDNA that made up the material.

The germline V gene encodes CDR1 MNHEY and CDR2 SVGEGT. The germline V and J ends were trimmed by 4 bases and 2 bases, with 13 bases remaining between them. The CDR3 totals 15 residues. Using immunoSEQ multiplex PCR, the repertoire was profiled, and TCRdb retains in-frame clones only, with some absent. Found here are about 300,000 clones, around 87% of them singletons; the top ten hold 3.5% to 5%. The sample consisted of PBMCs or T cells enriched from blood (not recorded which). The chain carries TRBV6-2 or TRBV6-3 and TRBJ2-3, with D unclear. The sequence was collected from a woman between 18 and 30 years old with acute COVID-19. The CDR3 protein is CASSWSAAFTDTQYF. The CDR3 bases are TGTGCCAGCAGTTGGTCGGCGGCTTTCACAGATACGCAGTATTTT.